The 14 T cell receptor beta chains below come from one sample, sequenced in a study of lymphopenia after photon versus proton radiotherapy. Using immunoSEQ multiplex PCR, the repertoire was profiled, and TCRdb retains in-frame clones only, with some absent. The sample lists some 33,000 clones, 90% occurring once. This material consisted of peripheral blood, taken from a patient treated with photon-based radiotherapy. Receptor source: a woman between 50 and 59 years old with pancreatic cancer.

The chain couples TRBV19 to TRBJ1-5, with D uncertain. This CDR3 is 15 amino acids long. V dropped 4 bases and J dropped 2 bases, with 12 bases sitting between them. Germline V gives CDR1 LNHDA, CDR2 SQIVND (reference sequence). This CDR3 is CASSNPDVGNQPQHF. CDR3 DNA sequence: TGTGCCAGTAGTAACCCGGACGTCGGCAATCAGCCCCAGCATTTT. The entire variable domain, with the rest obtained from reference TRBV19 and TRBJ1-5, is as follows: DGGITQSPKYLFRKEGQNVTLSCEQNLNHDAMYWYRQDPGQGLRLIYYSQIVNDFQKGDIAEGYSVSREKKESFPLTVTSAQKNPTAFYLCASSNPDVGNQPQHFGDGTRLSIL.

The chain is built from TRBV2 and TRBJ1-1; D is unclear. The V and J ends lost 5 bases and 2 bases respectively, with 12 bases between them. This CDR3 has 14 residues. Germline-derived CDR1 and CDR2 are SNHLY and FYNNEI. CDR3 protein: CASSPSYSNTEAFF. CDR3 nucleotides: TGTGCCAGCAGTCCAAGTTACAGCAACACTGAAGCTTTCTTT.

The chain has TRBV7-9 and TRBJ2-2; 12 bases are shared with TRBD2. Per germline, CDR1 SEHNR and CDR2 FQNEAQ (reference sequence). Trimming removed 8 bases from V and 4 bases from J; junction bases left unmatched: 8. The CDR3 runs 16 residues. The CDR3 nucleotides read TGTGCCAGCTCGACTAGCGGGAGAGAGAGCACCGGGGAGCTGTTTTTT. Protein sequence: CASSTSGRESTGELFF.

The chain joins TRBV7-2 to TRBJ1-2; unclear D gene. Germline CDR1 and CDR2: SGHTA and FQGNSA. This CDR3 has 12 residues. Trimming removed 1 base from V and 5 bases from J, with 5 bases in between. The CDR3 DNA follows: TGTGCCAGCAGCTTAGATGCATATGGCTACACCTTC. It is translated as CASSLDAYGYTF.

This chain connects TRBV10-3 to TRBJ2-7, with 10 bases fitting TRBD1. This CDR3 contains 13 residues. Germline loops: CDR1 ENHRY, CDR2 SYGVKD. V lost 6 bases to trimming and J lost 1 base; unmatched junction nucleotides: 0. In DNA, the CDR3 is TGTGCCATCAGGGACAGGGGGTCCTACGAGCAGTACTTC. It is translated as CAIRDRGSYEQYF.

The rearrangement links TRBV19 to TRBJ2-7; TRBD1 might be the D (5 bases). V was shortened by 5 bases and J by 0 bases, with 8 bases between the two germline ends. The CDR3 is 13 residues long. Germline V CDR1 and CDR2: LNHDA, SQIVND (reference sequence). The CDR3 region is CASSPDSSYEQYF. In DNA, the CDR3 is TGTGCCAGTAGTCCAGACAGCTCCTACGAGCAGTACTTC. Using reference TRBV19 and TRBJ2-7 for the parts outside the CDR3, the full variable domain is DGGITQSPKYLFRKEGQNVTLSCEQNLNHDAMYWYRQDPGQGLRLIYYSQIVNDFQKGDIAEGYSVSREKKESFPLTVTSAQKNPTAFYLCASSPDSSYEQYFGPGTRLTVT.

This clone was counted once. The V call is TRBV7-6, the J call TRBJ1-6; 7 nucleotides match TRBD1. With 5 bases clipped from V and 8 bases from J, the junction kept 12 bases outside the gene matches. The CDR3 has 16 residues. CDR1 and CDR2 (germline): SGHVS, FNYEAQ. The CDR3: CASSPERAGGDSPLHF. The CDR3 DNA reads TGTGCCAGCAGCCCCGAGAGGGCAGGGGGAGATTCACCCCTCCACTTT.

The chain couples TRBV29-1 to TRBJ2-3; D perhaps matches TRBD1 (5 bases). This CDR3 is 13 amino acids long. Trimming cost V 6 bases and J 0 bases, with 10 bases left between them. CDR1 is SQVTM and CDR2 is ANQGSEA in the germline V gene. The CDR3 DNA follows: TGCAGCGTCGGACATCCTAGCACAGATACGCAGTATTTT. Its protein is CSVGHPSTDTQYF.

The chain recombines TRBV27 with TRBJ2-7, with D tentatively TRBD1 or TRBD2 (6 bases each). This CDR3 is built from 14 residues. Trimming removed 5 bases at V and 4 bases at J, with 15 bases between. Germline CDR1 and CDR2: MNHEY and SMNVEV (reference sequence). The CDR3 sequence is CASSPAEGGYEQYF. The CDR3 DNA reads TGTGCCAGCAGTCCGGCGGAGGGGGGTTACGAGCAGTACTTC.

The J gene is TRBJ2-3, the V gene TRBV29-1; TRBD2 might be the D (6 bases). CDR1 is SQVTM and CDR2 is ANQGSEA in the germline V gene. The V and J ends lost 3 bases and 5 bases respectively, with 6 bases between them. This CDR3 spans 11 amino acids. The CDR3 sequence is CSVDGGDTQYF. CDR3 bases: TGCAGCGTTGACGGGGGAGATACGCAGTATTTT.

The J gene is TRBJ2-7, the V gene TRBV28; 7 bases line up with TRBD2. Germline lookup yields CDR1 MDHEN and CDR2 SYDVKM. CDR3 length: 13 amino acids. V trimming: 6 bases; J trimming: 1 base; junction bases outside the gene matches: 3. The chain's CDR3 is CASSTSDSYEQYF. In DNA, the CDR3 is TGTGCCAGCAGCACTAGCGATTCCTACGAGCAGTACTTC.

This sequence joins TRBV10-3 and TRBJ2-3; no definite D call. Trimming shortened V by 3 bases and J by 2 bases, and 3 bases separated the two germline ends. Germline loops: CDR1 ENHRY, CDR2 SYGVKD. This CDR3 is 12 amino acids long. Here the CDR3 reads CAISDFTDTQYF. CDR3 DNA sequence: TGTGCCATCAGTGACTTCACAGATACGCAGTATTTT.

The rearrangement links TRBV10-1 to TRBJ2-3, with 11 positions matching TRBD1. This CDR3 is 16 amino acids long. Germline trimming cut 5 bases from V and 2 bases from J; bases unmatched to any gene: 6. Germline V gene lookup returns CDR1 WNHNN and CDR2 SYGVQD (reference sequence). In nucleotides, the CDR3 is TGCGCCAGCAGTCCGGGACAGGGGGGATTCACAGATACGCAGTATTTT. Translation: CASSPGQGGFTDTQYF.

The chain couples TRBV30 to TRBJ1-5; no clear D. The CDR3 length is 14 residues. The germline V and J ends were trimmed by 0 bases and 4 bases, with 10 bases remaining between them. The V gene's germline CDR1 is GTSNPN and CDR2 SVGIG (reference sequence). The CDR3 bases are TGTGCCTGGAGTGTAAGGCAACCTAATCAGCCCCAGCATTTT. Encoded protein: CAWSVRQPNQPQHF. Variable domain in full (rest from reference TRBV30 and TRBJ1-5): SQTIHQWPATLVQPVGSPLSLECTVEGTSNPNLYWYRQAAGRGLQLLFYSVGIGQISSEVPQNLSASRPQDRQFILSSKKLLLSDSGFYLCAWSVRQPNQPQHFGDGTRLSIL.